This T cell receptor beta chain originates from a study of Ad26.COV2.S vaccination and SARS-CoV-2 variants. Indicated treatment: about 20 received Ad26.COV2.S at low or high dose, single or two shots; 5 received placebo; per-sample allocation not given. Material that was analyzed had been drawn on day 63 after the first vaccine or placebo injection. This CDR3 contains 16 residues. Trimming shortened V by 2 bases and J by 0 bases, and 11 bases separated the two germline ends. Germline-derived CDR1 and CDR2 are MNHEY and SVGEGT. This clone was counted at least ten times. Clones were sequenced by immunoSEQ multiplex PCR, and TCRdb holds only the in-frame ones, with some missing. The sample holds just over 350,000 clones, roughly 84% seen once.

This chain connects TRBV6-2 or TRBV6-3 to TRBJ2-1; D may be TRBD2 (6 bases). The input for sequencing was peripheral blood, taken in a trial of Ad26.COV2.S vaccine versus placebo. The origin of this receptor is a person aged 18-65 years who received the Ad26.COV2.S COVID-19 vaccine or a placebo. CDR3 nucleotide sequence: TGTGCCAGCAGTTACCGACTAGGGAGCTCCTACAATGAGCAGTTCTTC. This gives the protein CASSYRLGSSYNEQFF.